The rows below give T cell receptor beta chains drawn from one sample of a study of T cell responses to AZD1222 COVID-19 vaccine. Libraries were prepared by immunoSEQ multiplex PCR; TCRdb keeps only in-frame clonotypes and omits some of them. The sample holds approximately 140,000 clones, about nine tenths seen once. The sequencing used peripheral blood, collected 28 days after the second AZD1222 dose. The receptors come from an adult who received the AZD1222 COVID-19 vaccine. CDR3s include the opening cysteine and the closing phenylalanine or tryptophan. The order of the fields is J gene, D gene, clone size, V gene, CDR3 protein, CDR3 DNA. The D gene is left open where the match is weak. Only some rows state a clone size, as once, few, many or a class for expanded clones.

TRBJ2-7,-,-,TRBV9,CASSVGPQDSSYEQYF,TGTGCCAGCAGCGTAGGGCCCCAGGACTCCTCCTACGAGCAGTACTTC
TRBJ2-4,-,-,TRBV6-5,CASSHDLNIQYF,TGTGCCAGCAGCCACGACTTAAACATTCAGTACTTC
TRBJ2-1,-,few,TRBV5-4,CASSKGGAGKSYNEQFF,TGTGCCAGCAGTAAGGGGGGGGCGGGAAAGTCCTACAATGAGCAGTTCTTC
TRBJ1-2,-,-,TRBV7-2,CASSLALATRYNYGYTF,TGTGCCAGCAGCTTAGCGCTGGCTACCCGATACAACTATGGCTACACCTTC
TRBJ2-4,-,-,TRBV14,CASSQDWLTKNIQYF,TGTGCCAGCAGCCAAGATTGGCTTACCAAAAACATTCAGTACTTC
TRBJ1-5,TRBD1,-,TRBV28,CASRPDRASQPQHF,TGTGCCAGCAGACCGGACAGGGCAAGTCAGCCCCAGCATTTT
TRBJ2-6,-,-,TRBV5-4,CASSLAGSGANVLTF,TGTGCCAGCAGCTTGGCAGGATCTGGGGCCAACGTCCTGACTTTC
TRBJ1-3,-,-,TRBV3-1/TRBV3-2,CASSTALSGNTIYF,TGTGCCAGCAGTACAGCCCTCTCTGGAAACACCATATATTTT
TRBJ1-1,TRBD1,once,TRBV29-1,CNAGGAGTEAFF,TGCAATGCAGGGGGCGCGGGCACTGAAGCTTTCTTT
TRBJ1-6,TRBD1,few,TRBV27,CASSLVRTGGGSPLHF,TGTGCCAGCAGTTTGGTCAGGACAGGGGGCGGATCACCCCTCCACTTT
TRBJ2-3,-,-,TRBV30,CAWSMFGTDTQYF,TGTGCCTGGAGTATGTTTGGCACAGATACGCAGTATTTT
TRBJ1-1,-,-,TRBV19,CASSYRRGTEAFF,TGTGCCAGTAGTTATAGGAGGGGAACTGAAGCTTTCTTT
TRBJ2-1,-,-,TRBV9,CASSLLGAGQNNEQFF,TGTGCCAGCAGCCTTCTGGGGGCAGGGCAAAACAATGAGCAGTTCTTC
TRBJ2-1,-,-,TRBV14,CASSPTGVGYNEQFF,TGTGCCAGCAGTCCCACGGGGGTAGGCTACAATGAGCAGTTCTTC
TRBJ2-7,TRBD1,-,TRBV7-2,CASSLRDSLDEQYF,TGTGCCAGCAGCCTCCGGGACAGTCTGGACGAGCAGTACTTC
TRBJ2-1,-,-,TRBV3-1/TRBV3-2,CASSPPGLSSYNEQFF,TGTGCCAGCAGCCCCCCGGGTTTGAGCTCCTACAATGAGCAGTTCTTC
TRBJ1-4,-,-,TRBV30,CAWRSMGRANEKLFF,TGTGCCTGGAGAAGTATGGGTAGGGCTAATGAAAAACTGTTTTTT
TRBJ1-2,TRBD1,once,TRBV6-5,CASGKGALGYTF,TGTGCCAGCGGAAAGGGGGCGCTTGGCTACACCTTC
TRBJ2-2,-,-,TRBV9,CASSVGSEGTGELFF,TGTGCCAGCAGCGTAGGTAGCGAGGGAACCGGGGAGCTGTTTTTT
TRBJ2-1,-,-,TRBV7-9,CASSFQVGEQFF,TGTGCCAGCAGCTTCCAGGTAGGCGAGCAGTTCTTC
TRBJ2-5,TRBD2,-,TRBV11-1,CASSSGTSETQYF,TGTGCCAGCAGCTCCGGGACTAGCGAGACCCAGTACTTC
TRBJ1-5,-,-,TRBV28,CASNGRQPQHF,TGTGCCAGCAACGGGCGGCAGCCCCAGCATTTT
TRBJ2-7,-,-,TRBV5-5,CASSLLRGIYEQYF,TGTGCCAGCAGCTTACTCAGGGGCATCTACGAGCAGTACTTC
TRBJ1-1,TRBD1,-,TRBV6-5,CASSTGTGAPEAFF,TGTGCCAGCAGTACCGGGACAGGGGCCCCTGAAGCTTTCTTT
TRBJ2-7,-,-,TRBV15,CATSRGRLPDEQYF,TGTGCCACCAGCAGAGGGCGGTTGCCGGACGAGCAGTACTTC
TRBJ1-2,-,-,TRBV28,CASSFSGDYGYTF,TGTGCCAGCAGTTTTTCAGGGGACTATGGCTACACCTTC
TRBJ1-1,-,-,TRBV7-2,CASSLAWRLNTEAFF,TGTGCCAGCAGCTTAGCGTGGCGGTTGAACACTGAAGCTTTCTTT
TRBJ2-1,-,-,TRBV21-1,CASTDDRGYNEQFF,TGTGCCAGCACCGACGACAGGGGATACAATGAGCAGTTCTTC
TRBJ2-5,-,-,TRBV10-1,CASSESRGAETQYF,TGCGCCAGCAGTGAGTCGAGAGGAGCTGAGACCCAGTACTTC
TRBJ2-1,-,-,TRBV7-2,CASSTLDSSYNEQFF,TGTGCCAGCAGCACACTAGATAGCTCCTACAATGAGCAGTTCTTC
TRBJ1-1,-,-,TRBV2,CASSERGIVVSTEAFF,TGTGCCAGCAGTGAGCGAGGCATCGTTGTTAGCACTGAAGCTTTCTTT
TRBJ1-3,-,-,TRBV24-1,CATSDFGNTIYF,TGTGCCACCAGTGATTTCGGAAACACCATATATTTT
TRBJ2-1,TRBD1,-,TRBV5-5,CASSLRGQIGYNEQFF,TGTGCCAGCAGCCTACGGGGACAGATAGGTTACAATGAGCAGTTCTTC
TRBJ2-1,-,-,TRBV6-5,CASSLGTEQFF,TGTGCCAGCAGCCTGGGTACTGAGCAGTTCTTC
TRBJ1-2,-,-,TRBV3-1/TRBV3-2,CASSQDSPGYGYTF,TGTGCCAGCAGCCAAGACAGCCCGGGCTATGGCTACACCTTC
TRBJ2-7,-,-,TRBV6-5,CASSWGTEFSYEQYF,TGTGCCAGCAGTTGGGGGACTGAATTCTCCTACGAGCAGTACTTC
TRBJ2-3,TRBD1,-,TRBV10-3,CAISDEGARPDTQYF,TGTGCCATCAGTGATGAGGGGGCAAGGCCAGATACGCAGTATTTT
TRBJ1-5,-,-,TRBV30,CAWSTQGSQPQHF,TGTGCCTGGAGTACTCAGGGGTCTCAGCCCCAGCATTTT
TRBJ2-3,-,-,TRBV2,CASLTDTQYF,TGTGCCAGCCTCACAGATACGCAGTATTTT
TRBJ1-5,-,-,TRBV19,CASSIWVGQPQHF,TGTGCCAGTAGTATTTGGGTGGGTCAGCCCCAGCATTTT
TRBJ2-5,TRBD2,once,TRBV7-9,CASSLTSGTGGETQYF,TGTGCCAGCAGCTTAACTAGCGGAACAGGAGGAGAGACCCAGTACTTC
TRBJ2-7,-,-,TRBV12-3/TRBV12-4,CASATGMGYEQYF,TGTGCCAGCGCCACAGGGATGGGGTACGAGCAGTACTTC
TRBJ2-7,-,-,TRBV5-1,CASSLARGQRAYEQYF,TGCGCCAGCAGCTTGGCCCGCGGGCAGCGGGCCTACGAGCAGTACTTC
TRBJ2-1,TRBD2,-,TRBV3-1/TRBV3-2,CASSQGAGGPYEQFF,TGTGCCAGCAGCCAAGGAGCGGGAGGGCCCTATGAGCAGTTCTTC